A single sample gave rise to the 13 T cell receptor beta chains below, sequenced in a study of blood T cells in healthy people across ages. Primers used in a second PCR of about 6 to 12 cycles were a sample-barcoded 5' primer and a J-beta primer mix. TCRdb analysed the 5' RACE reads with MiXCR anew, one entry per CDR3 protein. The sample gives 500,000 to 700,000 distinct CDR3 sequences, roughly 31% of which show up once; approximately 14% is in the top ten. The sample consisted of blood. The source is a woman aged 80 or over in good health.

This clonotype was observed a few times. V is TRBV5-4 and J is TRBJ2-7; a possible D gene is TRBD1 (6 bases). V shed 2 bases and J shed 4 bases, with 16 bases lying between them. Germline CDR1 SGHNT, CDR2 YYREEE (reference sequence). The CDR3 has 15 residues. The CDR3 coding sequence is TGTGCCAGCAGCTTCGTAAGGGGGTCTAGGTACGAGCAGTACTTC. Protein sequence: CASSFVRGSRYEQYF. The full variable domain, with the rest looked up from reference TRBV5-4 and TRBJ2-7, is ETGVTQSPTHLIKTRGQQVTLRCSSQSGHNTVSWYQQALGQGPQFIFQYYREEENGRGNFPPRFSGLQFPNYSSELNVNALELDDSALYLCASSFVRGSRYEQYFGPGTRLTVT.

This clonotype was detected many times. This chain links TRBV6-2 or TRBV6-3 with TRBJ2-1, with 8 bases aligning to TRBD1. The ends lost 7 bases at V and 4 bases at J; junction bases unmatched: 9. The CDR3 is 15 amino acids. CDR1 MNHEY and CDR2 SVGEGT come from the germline V gene. In nucleotides, the CDR3 is TGTGCCAGCACTAGAGACAGGGGAGCGTACAATGAGCAGTTCTTC. Translation gives CASTRDRGAYNEQFF.

Of note for this clonotype: A much larger clone sits a single nucleotide away, making a read error possible. V usage is TRBV19 and J usage is TRBJ2-1; the match to TRBD2 covers 7 bases. The J call may be faulty, since TRBJ2-7 better matches the DNA end. This CDR3 is built from 16 residues. The germline gives CDR1 LNHDA, CDR2 SQIVND (reference sequence). This CDR3 is CASSRQWGGAYNEQYF. The CDR3 region has the DNA TGTGCCAGTAGCCGGCAGTGGGGGGGAGCCTACAATGAGCAGTACTTC.

The genes are TRBV12-3 or TRBV12-4 and TRBJ1-5; D ambiguous. The CDR3 covers 13 residues. The V and J ends lost 4 bases and 4 bases respectively, with 8 bases between them. CDR3 nucleotides: TGTGCCAGCAGTTCGATGTGGAATCAGCCCCAGCATTTT. Translation gives CASSSMWNQPQHF.

As to this clonotype: A much larger clone differs by one base, so this may be a read error. The gene calls are TRBV5-1 and TRBJ2-1, with 10 nucleotides matching TRBD2. There are 15 residues in the CDR3. The germline CDR1 and CDR2 sequences are SGHRS and YFSETQ. This CDR3 reads CASSYLAGDYDEQFF. The CDR3 DNA reads as TGCGCCAGCAGCTACCTAGCGGGGGACTACGATGAGCAGTTCTTC.

On this clonotype itself: The germline gene is not matched at one end of the junction; a read error may be the cause. The rearrangement links TRBV4-1 to TRBJ2-3; D perhaps matches TRBD2 (5 bases). Germline V gene sequence: CDR1 MGHRA, CDR2 YSYEKL. CDR3 length: 17 residues. The CDR3 sequence: CASSPGSPAESPDTQYF. CDR3 in DNA: TGTGCCAGCAGCCCGGGCTCCCCAGCGGAAAGTCCAGATACGCAGTATTTT.

The chain uses TRBV4-3 and TRBJ2-7; no clear D gene. Germline CDR1 LGHNA, CDR2 YSLEER. This CDR3 contains 13 residues. The V and J ends lost 3 bases and 3 bases respectively, with 9 bases between them. The CDR3 nucleotides read TGCGCCAGCAGCCATCATAATAGCTACGAGCAGTACTTC. Translation: CASSHHNSYEQYF.

About this clonotype: A much larger clone differs from this one at a single base, so this may be a read error. V usage is TRBV12-3 or TRBV12-4 and J usage is TRBJ2-3; no clear D gene. This CDR3 region has 14 residues. The V and J ends lost 5 bases and 4 bases respectively, with 13 bases between them. CDR3 in amino acids: CASSPQTSADTQYF. In DNA form, the CDR3 reads TGTGCCAGCAGTCCCCAAACAAGCGCAGATACGCAGTATTTT.

The rearrangement links TRBV27 to TRBJ2-7, with TRBD1 identical over 10 bases. This CDR3 comprises 15 residues. The germline V gene has CDR1 MNHEY and CDR2 SMNVEV (reference sequence). The V gene end was trimmed by 6 bases and the J gene end by 3 bases; junction bases not matched to a gene: 8. In DNA, the CDR3 is TGTGCCAGCAGCACCGATCGGGACAGGGGCTACGAGCAGTACTTC. This codes for CASSTDRDRGYEQYF.

This clonotype has at least ten counts. The gene calls are TRBV11-2 and TRBJ2-1; D is uncertain. Germline V gene sequence: CDR1 SGHAT, CDR2 FQNNGV. The CDR3 totals 12 residues. Between the trimmed V and J ends, which lost 9 bases and 4 bases, there was a span of 10 bases. The CDR3 DNA is TGTGCCAGTTCGGACGGATACAATGAGCAGTTCTTC. Amino acids: CASSDGYNEQFF.

The genes are TRBV18 and TRBJ1-1; 7 nucleotides agree with TRBD1. The CDR3 extends over 15 amino acids. With V trimmed by 4 bases and J by 3 bases, 8 bases remained unmatched. Germline V gives CDR1 KGHSH, CDR2 LQKENI. CDR3 residues: CASSLEQGTYTEAFF. CDR3 DNA sequence: TGTGCCAGCTCACTCGAACAGGGGACCTACACTGAAGCTTTCTTT.

This rearrangement joins TRBV11-2 to TRBJ1-1; possible D gene TRBD1, 6 bases. Germline V gene sequence: CDR1 SGHAT, CDR2 FQNNGV. The V end lost 6 bases, the J end lost 2 bases, and 13 bases lay between the germline ends. The CDR3 totals 14 residues. As DNA, the CDR3 is TGTGCCAGCAGGCGTACAGGGTTTAACACTGAAGCTTTCTTT. As protein: CASRRTGFNTEAFF.

This clonotype has at least ten counts. The chain joins TRBV12-5 to TRBJ2-7; no firm D call. V was pared by 1 base and J by 3 bases, with 4 bases between. The CDR3 loop spans 12 amino acids. CDR1 is LGHNT, CDR2 FRNRAP, per germline. The CDR3 is CASGLGSYEQYF. The CDR3 DNA is TGTGCTAGTGGTTTGGGGAGCTACGAGCAGTACTTC.